This T cell receptor (beta chain) originates from a study of T cells in Graves' hyperthyroidism and ophthalmopathy. Findings and caveats of the study: The blood repertoire included most of the expanded thyroid clonotypes above 0.001.

On this clonotype: The antigen remains undetermined.

Amplification of TCR beta CDR3 regions used RNA as the template. An initial round of RT-PCR targeting the TCR CDR3 relied on the HTBI primer set. Via MiXCR, TCRdb re-called the multiplex PCR reads, giving one row per CDR3 protein. The profile shows some 440,000 distinct CDR3 sequences, approximately 15% of them singletons. Uncontrolled infection, other autoimmune disease, pregnancy or lactation led to exclusion. Diagnosing involved the use of clinical symptoms, serum thyroxine and TRAb, thyroid ultrasound and orbital computed tomography. The germline V and J ends were trimmed by 2 bases and 0 bases, with 11 bases remaining between them. The CDR3 is made up of 15 amino acids. Germline V gives CDR1 MNHNY, CDR2 SVGAGI (reference sequence).

V gene TRBV6-6 combines with J gene TRBJ2-7; D not certain. Sequencing used blood. The source of this sequence is a woman younger than 35 with Graves' hyperthyroidism. CDR3 loop: CASSYRPETSYEQYF. The CDR3 DNA reads as TGTGCCAGCAGTTACAGGCCAGAAACCTCCTACGAGCAGTACTTC.